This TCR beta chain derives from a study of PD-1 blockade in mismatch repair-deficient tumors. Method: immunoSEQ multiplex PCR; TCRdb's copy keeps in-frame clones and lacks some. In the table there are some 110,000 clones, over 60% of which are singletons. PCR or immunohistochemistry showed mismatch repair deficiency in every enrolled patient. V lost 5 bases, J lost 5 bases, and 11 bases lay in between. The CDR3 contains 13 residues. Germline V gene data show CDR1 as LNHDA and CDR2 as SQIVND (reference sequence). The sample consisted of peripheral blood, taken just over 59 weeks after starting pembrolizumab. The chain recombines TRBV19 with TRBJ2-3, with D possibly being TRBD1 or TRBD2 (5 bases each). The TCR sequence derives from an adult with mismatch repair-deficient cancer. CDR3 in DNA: TGTGCCAGTAGTCAGGGAGCGGAAGATACGCAGTATTTT. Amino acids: CASSQGAEDTQYF.